This TCR beta chain was captured by sequencing in a study of beta chain features in type 1 diabetes. Whole-study results and caveats: It was among patients, rather than healthy donors, that naive, central memory and Treg TCRB repertoires appeared more similar. At VDJ recombination sites, type 1 diabetes patients had fewer insertions and more deleted nucleotides.

The table lists this clone with a few counts. What it recognizes is unknown. The investigators reverse transcribed all of the isolated RNA, so they sequenced expressed TCRB transcripts. The repertoire was sequenced with immunoSEQ multiplex PCR; TCRdb's copy has only in-frame clones and lacks some. The sample holds under 350,000 clones, 8% seen once. The V end was cut by 4 bases, the J end by 9 bases, with 12 bases between. Germline-derived CDR1 and CDR2 are GTSNPN and SVGIG (reference sequence). The CDR3 sequence is 12 residues long. This chain links TRBV30 with TRBJ2-2; no clear D. This receptor was identified in a young woman in good health. What was sequenced was central memory CD4+ T cells from blood. CDR3 sequence: CAWTGGSRELFF. In nucleotides, the CDR3 is TGTGCCTGGACAGGCGGTTCCAGGGAGCTGTTTTTT. The entire variable domain, with the rest obtained from reference TRBV30 and TRBJ2-2, is as follows: SQTIHQWPATLVQPVGSPLSLECTVEGTSNPNLYWYRQAAGRGLQLLFYSVGIGQISSEVPQNLSASRPQDRQFILSSKKLLLSDSGFYLCAWTGGSRELFFGEGSRLTVL.